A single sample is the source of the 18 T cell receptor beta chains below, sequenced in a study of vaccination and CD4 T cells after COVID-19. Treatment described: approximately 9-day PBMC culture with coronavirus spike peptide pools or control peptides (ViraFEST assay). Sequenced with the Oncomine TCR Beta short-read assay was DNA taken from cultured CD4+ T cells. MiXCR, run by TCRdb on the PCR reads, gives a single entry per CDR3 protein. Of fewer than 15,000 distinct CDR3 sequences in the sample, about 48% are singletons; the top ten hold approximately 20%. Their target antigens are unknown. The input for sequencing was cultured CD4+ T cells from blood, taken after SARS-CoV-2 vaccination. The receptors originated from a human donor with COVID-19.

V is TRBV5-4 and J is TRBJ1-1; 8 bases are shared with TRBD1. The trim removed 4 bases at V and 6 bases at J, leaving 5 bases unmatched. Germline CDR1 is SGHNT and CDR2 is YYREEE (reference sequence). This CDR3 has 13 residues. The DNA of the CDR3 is TGTGCCAGCAGCAAGGACAGGGCCTCTGAAGCTTTCTTT. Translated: CASSKDRASEAFF.

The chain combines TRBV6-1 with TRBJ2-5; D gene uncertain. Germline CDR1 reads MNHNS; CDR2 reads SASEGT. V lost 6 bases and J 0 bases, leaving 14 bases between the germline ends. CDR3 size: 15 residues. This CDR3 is CASRQRPWYQETQYF. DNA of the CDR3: TGTGCCAGCAGGCAGCGCCCTTGGTACCAAGAGACCCAGTACTTC.

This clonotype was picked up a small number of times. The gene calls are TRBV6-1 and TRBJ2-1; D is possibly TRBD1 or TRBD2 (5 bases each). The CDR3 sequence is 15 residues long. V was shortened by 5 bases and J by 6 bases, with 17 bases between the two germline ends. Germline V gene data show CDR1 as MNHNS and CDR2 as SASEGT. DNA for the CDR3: TGTGCCAGCAGTACCGGTGGGGGTCGGCCCAATGAGCAGTTCTTC. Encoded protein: CASSTGGGRPNEQFF.

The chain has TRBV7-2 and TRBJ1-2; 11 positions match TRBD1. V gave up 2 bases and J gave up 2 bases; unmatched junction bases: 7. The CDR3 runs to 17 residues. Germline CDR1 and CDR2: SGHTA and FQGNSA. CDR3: CASSLTDRGLGNYGYTF. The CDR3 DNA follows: TGTGCCAGCAGCTTAACGGACAGGGGGCTTGGAAACTATGGCTACACCTTC. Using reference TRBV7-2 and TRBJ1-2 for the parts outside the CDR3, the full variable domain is GAGVSQSPSNKVTEKGKDVELRCDPISGHTALYWYRQSLGQGLEFLIYFQGNSAPDKSGLPSDRFSAERTGGSVSTLTIQRTQQEDSAVYLCASSLTDRGLGNYGYTFGSGTRLTVV.

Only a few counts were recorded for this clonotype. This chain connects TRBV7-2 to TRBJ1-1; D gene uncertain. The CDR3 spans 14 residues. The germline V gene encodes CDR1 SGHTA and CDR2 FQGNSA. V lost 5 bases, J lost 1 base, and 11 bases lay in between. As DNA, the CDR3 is TGTGCCAGCAGCGCCAGGCAGAAGAACACTGAAGCTTTCTTT. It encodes CASSARQKNTEAFF.

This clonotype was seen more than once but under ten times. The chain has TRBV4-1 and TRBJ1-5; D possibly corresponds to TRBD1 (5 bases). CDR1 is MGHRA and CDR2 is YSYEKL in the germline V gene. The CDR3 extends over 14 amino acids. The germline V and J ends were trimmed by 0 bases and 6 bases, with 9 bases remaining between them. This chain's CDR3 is CASSQDRRGQPQHF. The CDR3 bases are TGCGCCAGCAGCCAAGATCGGAGGGGTCAGCCCCAGCATTTT.

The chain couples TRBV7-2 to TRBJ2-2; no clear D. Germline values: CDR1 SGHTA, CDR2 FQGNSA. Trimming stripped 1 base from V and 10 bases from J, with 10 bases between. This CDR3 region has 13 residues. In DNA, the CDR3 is TGTGCCAGCAGCTTAGTACAAGTTAAGGAGCTGTTTTTT. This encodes CASSLVQVKELFF.

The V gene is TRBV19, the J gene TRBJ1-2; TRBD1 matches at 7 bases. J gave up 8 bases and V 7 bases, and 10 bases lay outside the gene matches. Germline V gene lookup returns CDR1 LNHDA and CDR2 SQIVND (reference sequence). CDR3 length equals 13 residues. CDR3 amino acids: CASNAGGLGGYTF. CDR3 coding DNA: TGTGCCAGTAACGCAGGGGGTCTAGGGGGCTACACCTTC.

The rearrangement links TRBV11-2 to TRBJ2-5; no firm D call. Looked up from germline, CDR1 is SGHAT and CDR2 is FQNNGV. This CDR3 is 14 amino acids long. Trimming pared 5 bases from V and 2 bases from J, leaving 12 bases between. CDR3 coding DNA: TGTGCCAGCAGCCCGTCTGGACGGCAAGAGACCCAGTACTTC. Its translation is CASSPSGRQETQYF.

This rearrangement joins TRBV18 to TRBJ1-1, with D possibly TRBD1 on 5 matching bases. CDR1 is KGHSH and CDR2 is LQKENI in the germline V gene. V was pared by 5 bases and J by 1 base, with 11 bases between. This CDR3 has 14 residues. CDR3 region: CASSSDSRNTEAFF. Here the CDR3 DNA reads TGTGCCAGCTCATCCGACAGTAGGAACACTGAAGCTTTCTTT.

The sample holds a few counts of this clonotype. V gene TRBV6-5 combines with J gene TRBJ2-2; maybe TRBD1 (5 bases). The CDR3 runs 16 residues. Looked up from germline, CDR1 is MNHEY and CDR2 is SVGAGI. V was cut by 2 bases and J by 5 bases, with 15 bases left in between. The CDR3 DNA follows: TGTGCCAGCAGTTACCCCAAGGGGCGATTAACCGGGGAGCTGTTTTTT. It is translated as CASSYPKGRLTGELFF.

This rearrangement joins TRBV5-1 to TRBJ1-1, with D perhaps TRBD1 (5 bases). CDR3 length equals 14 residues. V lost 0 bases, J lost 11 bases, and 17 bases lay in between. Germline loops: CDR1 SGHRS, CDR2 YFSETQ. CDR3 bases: TGCGCCAGCAGCTTGGCCCCAGGGCCTAATTCGGCTTTCTTT. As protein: CASSLAPGPNSAFF.

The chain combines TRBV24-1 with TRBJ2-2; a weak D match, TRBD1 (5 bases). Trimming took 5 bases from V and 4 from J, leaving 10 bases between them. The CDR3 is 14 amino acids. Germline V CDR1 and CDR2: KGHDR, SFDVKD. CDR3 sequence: CATSGGRITGELFF. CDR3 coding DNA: TGTGCCACCAGTGGGGGCCGGATCACCGGGGAGCTGTTTTTT.

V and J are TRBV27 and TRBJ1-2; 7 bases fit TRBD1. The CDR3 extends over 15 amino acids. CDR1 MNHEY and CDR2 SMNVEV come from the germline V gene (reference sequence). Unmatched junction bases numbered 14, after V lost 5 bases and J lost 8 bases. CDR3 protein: CASSLRTGTAGGYTF. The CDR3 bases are TGTGCCAGCAGTCTACGGACAGGCACCGCGGGAGGCTACACCTTC.

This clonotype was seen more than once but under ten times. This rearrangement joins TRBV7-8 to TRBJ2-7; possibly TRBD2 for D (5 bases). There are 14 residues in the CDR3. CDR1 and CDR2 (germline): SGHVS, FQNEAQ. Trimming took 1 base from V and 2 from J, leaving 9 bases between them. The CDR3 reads CASSLVSGTYEQYF. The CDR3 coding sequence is TGTGCCAGCAGCTTAGTGTCGGGAACCTACGAGCAGTACTTC. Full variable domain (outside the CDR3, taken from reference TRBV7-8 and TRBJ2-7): GAGVSQSPRYKVAKRGQDVALRCDPISGHVSLFWYQQALGQGPEFLTYFQNEAQLDKSGLPSDRFFAERPEGSVSTLKIQRTQQEDSAVYLCASSLVSGTYEQYFGPGTRLTVT.

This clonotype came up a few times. In DNA, the CDR3 is TGTGCCAGCAGTTCCAGGGAGAGCAATCAGCCCCAGCATTTT. Translating gives CASSSRESNQPQHF. V usage is TRBV27 and J usage is TRBJ1-5; TRBD1 is a possible D gene (5 bases). The CDR3 sequence is 14 residues long. Germline lookup yields CDR1 MNHEY and CDR2 SMNVEV (reference sequence). The V gene lost 4 bases and the J gene lost 1 base, with 8 bases spanning the gap.

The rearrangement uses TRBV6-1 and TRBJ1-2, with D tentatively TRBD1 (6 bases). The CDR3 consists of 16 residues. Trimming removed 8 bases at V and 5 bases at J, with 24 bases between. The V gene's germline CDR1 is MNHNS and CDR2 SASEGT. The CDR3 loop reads CASLRFPTGADYGYTF. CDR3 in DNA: TGTGCCAGCTTACGATTCCCGACGGGGGCAGATTATGGCTACACCTTC.

The CDR3 DNA follows: TGCGCCAGCAGCTCGTTAGCGGGGGGGAGCACAGATACGCAGTATTTT. This codes for CASSSLAGGSTDTQYF. The chain joins TRBV5-1 to TRBJ2-3; 11 nucleotides line up with TRBD2. The CDR3 extends over 16 amino acids. The germline V gene has CDR1 SGHRS and CDR2 YFSETQ. The V and J ends lost 3 bases and 0 bases, in that order; junction bases with no gene match: 3.